A single sample gave rise to the 21 T cell receptor beta chains below, sequenced in a study of radiation and T cells in renal cell carcinoma. Sequencing used immunoSEQ multiplex PCR; TCRdb keeps in-frame clones, though not all of them. This sample carries tens of thousands of clones, just over 85% of them seen once, and the ten largest clones take more than 20%. Regarding time point: blood 2 weeks post-SBRT. Treatment described: 15 Gy SBRT to primary tumor, nephrectomy 4 weeks later. The sequencing used blood, collected from a patient whose treatment included radiotherapy and nephrectomy. All receptors come from a woman between 50 and 59 years old with renal cell carcinoma.

V usage is TRBV27 and J usage is TRBJ1-4; D is perhaps TRBD1 (5 bases). V shed 4 bases and J shed 5 bases, with 14 bases lying between them. Germline loops: CDR1 MNHEY, CDR2 SMNVEV (reference sequence). This CDR3 has 15 residues. CDR3 DNA: TGTGCCAGCAGTTCCACAGGCGCTCCGAATGAAAAACTGTTTTTT. Protein product: CASSSTGAPNEKLFF.

In its sample, this clone was seen once. The chain employs TRBV7-2 and TRBJ2-7; 8 bases map to TRBD1. The CDR3 runs to 15 residues. The germline V gene encodes CDR1 SGHTA and CDR2 FQGNSA. The J segment lost 0 bases and the V segment lost 5 bases, leaving 6 bases of the junction unmatched. The CDR3: CASSGYRGDSYEQYF. In DNA form, the CDR3 reads TGTGCCAGCAGCGGCTACAGGGGGGACTCCTACGAGCAGTACTTC.

J is TRBJ2-7 and V is TRBV28; the match to TRBD2 covers 7 bases. Germline V gene data show CDR1 as MDHEN and CDR2 as SYDVKM. V shed 5 bases and J 2 bases; nucleotides not matched to a gene: 12. The CDR3 is 16 residues long. CDR3 DNA sequence: TGTGCCAGCAGTCCCCCCCCCGGGGCGGGGGCCTACGAGCAGTACTTC. It codes for CASSPPPGAGAYEQYF.

The chain carries TRBV14 and TRBJ1-1; 9 bases line up with TRBD1. The CDR3 totals 14 residues. CDR1 SGHDN and CDR2 FVKESK come from the germline V gene. Trimming removed 7 bases from V and 1 base from J; junction bases left unmatched: 4. The CDR3 DNA is TGTGCCAGCACCCGGGACAGGGCGAACACTGAAGCTTTCTTT. Residues: CASTRDRANTEAFF.

V and J are TRBV7-2 and TRBJ1-1; possibly TRBD1 for D (6 bases). The V end lost 4 bases, the J end lost 4 bases, and 13 bases lay between the germline ends. Germline V gives CDR1 SGHTA, CDR2 FQGNSA. This CDR3 comprises 14 residues. CDR3 sequence: CASSSQGPSTEAFF. CDR3 DNA sequence: TGTGCCAGCAGCTCACAGGGACCTAGCACTGAAGCTTTCTTT.

The rearrangement joins TRBV10-3 to TRBJ2-3, with 9 positions matching TRBD2. CDR1 and CDR2 (germline): ENHRY, SYGVKD. Trimming took 6 bases from V and 4 from J; bases not matched to a gene: 11. This CDR3 comprises 16 residues. The CDR3 spells CAIRDIIAGASDTQYF. The DNA of the CDR3 is TGTGCCATCAGAGATATCATAGCGGGAGCTTCAGATACGCAGTATTTT.

This chain uses TRBV28 with TRBJ1-3, with a tentative D call TRBD1 (5 bases). The germline V gene has CDR1 MDHEN and CDR2 SYDVKM. With 7 bases removed from V and 4 bases from J, the gap between germline ends came to 17 bases. The length of the CDR3 is 15 residues. The chain's CDR3 is CASTLGGVSGNTIYF. The CDR3 DNA is TGTGCCAGCACTCTGGGAGGGGTGAGCGGAAACACCATATATTTT.

The chain uses TRBV28 and TRBJ1-1; D possibly corresponds to TRBD1 (6 bases). The CDR3 runs to 15 residues. Germline CDR1 and CDR2: MDHEN and SYDVKM. V lost 2 bases to trimming and J lost 3 bases, with 13 bases between them. The CDR3 loop is CASSLIAQGHTEAFF. As DNA, the CDR3 is TGTGCCAGCAGTTTAATAGCTCAGGGGCACACTGAAGCTTTCTTT. Based on the CDR3 plus reference TRBV28 and TRBJ1-1, the full variable domain is DVKVTQSSRYLVKRTGEKVFLECVQDMDHENMFWYRQDPGLGLRLIYFSYDVKMKEKGDIPEGYSVSREKKERFSLILESASTNQTSMYLCASSLIAQGHTEAFFGQGTRLTVV.

The chain is built from TRBV4-3 and TRBJ2-2, with TRBD1 as a possible D gene (5 bases). The V gene's germline CDR1 is LGHNA and CDR2 YSLEER. The CDR3 totals 15 residues. The V and J ends lost 2 bases and 3 bases respectively, with 10 bases between them. The CDR3 DNA sequence: TGCGCCAGCAGCCAAAACAGGATTTACACCGGGGAGCTGTTTTTT. The encoded protein is CASSQNRIYTGELFF.

This chain links TRBV10-2 with TRBJ2-3; D unclear. CDR3 length equals 16 residues. Trimming left V 5 bases short and J 5 bases short, with 20 bases between. Per the germline V gene, CDR1 is WSHSY and CDR2 is SAAADI. The CDR3 bases are TGCGCCAGCAGTAAAATCGGGCCTGGGATGGGAGATACGCAGTATTTT. This encodes CASSKIGPGMGDTQYF.

The chain joins TRBV5-4 to TRBJ1-2, with D perhaps matching TRBD1 (5 bases). The germline gives CDR1 SGHNT, CDR2 YYREEE (reference sequence). The CDR3 has 16 residues. Trimming took 3 bases from V and 3 from J, leaving 18 bases between them. The CDR3 nucleotides are TGTGCCAGCAGCTGGCCGCTTGGGGGGTCGGACTATGGCTACACCTTC. Its protein product is CASSWPLGGSDYGYTF.

The gene calls are TRBV25-1 and TRBJ1-4, with TRBD1 matching over 9 bases. J lost 1 base, V lost 3 bases, and 3 bases had no gene match. The length of the CDR3 is 16 residues. Germline V gene sequence: CDR1 MGHDK, CDR2 SYGVNS. CDR3 sequence (DNA): TGTGCCAGCAGTGATGGGACAGGGTTAACTAATGAAAAACTGTTTTTT. Its protein is CASSDGTGLTNEKLFF.

The J gene is TRBJ2-6, the V gene TRBV5-1; D not certain. The CDR3 consists of 15 residues. V gave up 2 bases and J gave up 1 base, with 7 bases separating them. From germline, CDR1 is SGHRS and CDR2 YFSETQ. In DNA, the CDR3 is TGCGCCAGCAGCTTCGACGTATCTGGGGCCAACGTCCTGACTTTC. Its translation is CASSFDVSGANVLTF.

J is TRBJ1-3 and V is TRBV7-2, with D uncertain. V shed 1 base and J shed 2 bases, with 18 bases lying between them. The CDR3 loop spans 18 amino acids. CDR1 is SGHTA, CDR2 FQGNSA, per germline. CDR3 sequence: CASSLGPGTRITGNTIYF. CDR3 nucleotide sequence: TGTGCCAGCAGCTTAGGGCCAGGAACCCGGATTACTGGAAACACCATATATTTT.

The J gene is TRBJ1-2, the V gene TRBV30, with a weak D call TRBD1 (5 bases). Trimming shortened V by 2 bases and J by 9 bases, and 16 bases separated the two germline ends. The length of the CDR3 is 13 residues. CDR1 and CDR2 from the germline V gene are GTSNPN and SVGIG (reference sequence). The CDR3 sequence is CAWSPMTDTRYTF. CDR3 DNA sequence: TGTGCCTGGAGTCCCATGACGGACACCCGCTACACCTTC.

The CDR3 DNA follows: TGCGCCAGCAGCTTGACGACAGGGGAGGGTGAAAAACTGTTTTTT. Translated: CASSLTTGEGEKLFF. This chain uses TRBV5-1 with TRBJ1-4; 8 positions match TRBD1. This CDR3 has 15 amino acids. V lost 1 base to trimming and J lost 7 bases; unmatched junction nucleotides: 6. Looked up from germline, CDR1 is SGHRS and CDR2 is YFSETQ.

CDR3 sequence reads: CASSPGTGSSDTQYF. In DNA, the CDR3 is TGCGCCAGCAGTCCCGGGACAGGGTCCTCAGATACGCAGTATTTT. V usage is TRBV10-1 and J usage is TRBJ2-3, with 9 bases fitting TRBD1. Germline V gene sequence: CDR1 WNHNN, CDR2 SYGVQD (reference sequence). The CDR3 has 15 residues. Trimming cost V 5 bases and J 4 bases; bases outside gene matches: 7.

This clone has just one count. V usage is TRBV19 and J usage is TRBJ1-1, with 9 nucleotides matching TRBD1. The CDR3 extends over 14 amino acids. Germline V gives CDR1 LNHDA, CDR2 SQIVND (reference sequence). Trimming cost V 4 bases and J 5 bases; bases outside gene matches: 5. The CDR3 loop reads CASSRGQGTTEAFF. The DNA for the CDR3 is TGTGCCAGTAGTAGGGGACAGGGAACGACTGAAGCTTTCTTT.

This clone appeared once. CDR3: CAWSVLWGTGASYEQYF. Written as DNA, the CDR3 is TGTGCCTGGAGTGTACTATGGGGGACAGGGGCGTCCTACGAGCAGTACTTC. V usage is TRBV30 and J usage is TRBJ2-7; TRBD1 matches 10 bases. CDR3 size: 17 residues. V lost 0 bases and J lost 1; bases outside the gene matches: 9. Germline V CDR1 and CDR2: GTSNPN, SVGIG (reference sequence).

The CDR3 coding sequence is TGTGCCAGCAGTCTAGCGGGGGGGCAAGAGACCCAGTACTTC. This sequence encodes CASSLAGGQETQYF. This chain links TRBV5-6 with TRBJ2-5; 12 positions match TRBD2. Trimming took 5 bases from V and 2 from J; bases not matched to a gene: 1. The CDR3 contains 14 residues. CDR1 SGHDT and CDR2 YYEEEE come from the germline V gene.

J is TRBJ2-7 and V is TRBV7-2; 7 bases fit TRBD1. The germline CDR1 and CDR2 sequences are SGHTA and FQGNSA. The length of the CDR3 is 14 residues. Trimming took 4 bases from V and 3 from J; bases not matched to a gene: 6. The CDR3 DNA reads as TGTGCCAGCAGCTGGTCCCGGGACAGCTACGAGCAGTACTTC. Translation gives CASSWSRDSYEQYF.